This T cell receptor beta chain derives from a study of STAT5B mutations in CD4+ large granular lymphocyte leukemia. Study conclusions and caveats: TRBV06-family usage was enriched in top patient clones (8/27) versus controls (2/35). Data were not HLA-matched across samples.

Notes on this clone: As yet, its antigen is unknown.

V shed 3 bases, J shed 0 bases, and the junction held 6 bases outside the gene matches. CDR3 length: 17 residues. Germline V gene data show CDR1 as LNHDA and CDR2 as SQIVND (reference sequence). This was a survey-level run. As processed by the authors: Lowest detectable productive clonotype frequency was 2.59 x 10-5. Sequencing was performed with immunoSEQ multiplex PCR; in TCRdb, only in-frame clones are kept and a portion is missing. For V, J and clone size, that table is used; D and trimming come from the DNA. The data contain roughly 32,000 clones, roughly 72% of them singletons. The rearrangement uses TRBV19 and TRBJ1-5, with 9 bases lining up with TRBD1. Sequencing was done on a sample of CD4+ T cells from blood buffy coats. The TCR was taken from a human donor in good health. In DNA form, the CDR3 reads TGTGCCAGTAGTATGGGGACAGGGTTTTATAGCAATCAGCCCCAGCATTTT. Its translation: CASSMGTGFYSNQPQHF.